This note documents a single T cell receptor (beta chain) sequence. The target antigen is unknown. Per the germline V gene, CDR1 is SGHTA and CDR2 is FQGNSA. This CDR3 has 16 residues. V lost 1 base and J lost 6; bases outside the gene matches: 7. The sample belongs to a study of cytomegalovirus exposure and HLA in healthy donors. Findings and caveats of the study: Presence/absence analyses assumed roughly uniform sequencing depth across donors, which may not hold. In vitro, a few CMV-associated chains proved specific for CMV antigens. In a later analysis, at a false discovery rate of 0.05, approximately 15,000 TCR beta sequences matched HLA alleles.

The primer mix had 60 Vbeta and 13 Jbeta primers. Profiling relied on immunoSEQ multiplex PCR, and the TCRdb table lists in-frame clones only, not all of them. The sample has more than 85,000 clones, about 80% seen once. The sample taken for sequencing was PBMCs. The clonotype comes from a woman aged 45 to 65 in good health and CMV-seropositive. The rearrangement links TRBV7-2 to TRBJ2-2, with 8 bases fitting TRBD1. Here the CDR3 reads CASSLGGQGLAGELFF. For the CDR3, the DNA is TGTGCCAGCAGCTTAGGTGGACAGGGTCTCGCCGGGGAGCTGTTTTTT.